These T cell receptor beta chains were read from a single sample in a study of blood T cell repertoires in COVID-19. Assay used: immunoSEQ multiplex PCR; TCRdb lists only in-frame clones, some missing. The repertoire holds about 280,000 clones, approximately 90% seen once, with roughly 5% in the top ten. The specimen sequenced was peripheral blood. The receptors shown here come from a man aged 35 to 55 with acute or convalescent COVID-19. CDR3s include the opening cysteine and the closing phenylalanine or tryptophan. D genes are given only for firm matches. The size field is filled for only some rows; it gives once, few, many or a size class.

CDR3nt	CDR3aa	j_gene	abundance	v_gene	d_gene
TGTGCCAGTAGTATAAGGGGGCGTTATGGCTACACCTTC	CASSIRGRYGYTF	TRBJ1-2	-	TRBV19	TRBD1
TGTGCCTGGAGTGTTGGGACAGGCTTAGGGAACACTGAAGCTTTCTTT	CAWSVGTGLGNTEAFF	TRBJ1-1	-	TRBV30	TRBD1
TGTGCCGCAACACGGACAGGCTCTGGGGCCAACGTCCTGACTTTC	CAATRTGSGANVLTF	TRBJ2-6	once	TRBV6-5	TRBD1
TGCGCCAGCAGCCCTACAGGTTTCGGGGGCTACACCTTC	CASSPTGFGGYTF	TRBJ1-2	-	TRBV5-1	-
TGTGCCTGGGTCAGGGGCTACACTGAAGCTTTCTTT	CAWVRGYTEAFF	TRBJ1-1	-	TRBV30	-
TGTGCCAGCGGAGAGGTGAACACTGAAGCTTTCTTT	CASGEVNTEAFF	TRBJ1-1	-	TRBV7-2	-
TGTGCCAGTAGATCTCCCGGGGAGCAGTTCTTC	CASRSPGEQFF	TRBJ2-1	-	TRBV19	-
TGTGCCAGCAGCATAAGTAGCGCGAGCTCCTACAATGAGCAGTTCTTC	CASSISSASSYNEQFF	TRBJ2-1	-	TRBV7-3	-
TGTGCCAGCAGCTTAGACGACATAAACTATGGCTACACCTTC	CASSLDDINYGYTF	TRBJ1-2	-	TRBV7-9	-
TGCGCCAGCAGCCAAGGATCAGGGGGTACTAATTCACCCCTCCACTTT	CASSQGSGGTNSPLHF	TRBJ1-6	-	TRBV4-1	TRBD1
TGTGCCAGCAGCCAGGGGGGACTAGCGGGGGTTGGCACAGATACGCAGTATTTT	CASSQGGLAGVGTDTQYF	TRBJ2-3	once	TRBV5-4	TRBD2
TGTGCCACCAGTGAGGCAGGGGGCAGCAATCAGCCCCAGCATTTT	CATSEAGGSNQPQHF	TRBJ1-5	-	TRBV24-1	TRBD1
TGTGCCAGCAGTGAACAGGGATGGTACACTGAAGCTTTCTTT	CASSEQGWYTEAFF	TRBJ1-1	-	TRBV6-1	-
TGTGCCAGCAGCTCGACAGGGTCTGGAAACACCATATATTTT	CASSSTGSGNTIYF	TRBJ1-3	-	TRBV7-8	TRBD1
TGCAGCGGAGACAGGGTCATGAACACTGAAGCTTTCTTT	CSGDRVMNTEAFF	TRBJ1-1	-	TRBV29-1	TRBD1
TGTGCCAGCAGTGAAGGGCCATGGAACACTGAAGCTTTCTTT	CASSEGPWNTEAFF	TRBJ1-1	-	TRBV2	-
TGTGCCAGCAGCGTAGGCTCCGGTTGGGGCACTGATAATTCACCCCTCCACTTT	CASSVGSGWGTDNSPLHF	TRBJ1-6	-	TRBV9	-